This T cell receptor beta chain emerged from a study of molecular identifiers for immune sequencing clone quantification. Study-level results: Because of identical TCR molecules sharing a barcode, sizes of highly expanded clones could be underestimated.

TCRdb independently ran MiXCR on the PCR reads; one entry per CDR3 protein. The sample carries approximately 670,000 distinct CDR3 sequences, about 20% recorded once. Germline V lookup: CDR1 MGHRA, CDR2 YSYEKL. There are 15 residues in the CDR3. Trimming cost V 2 bases and J 3 bases; bases outside gene matches: 7. A CD8+CD4-CCR7+CD45RA+ phenotype served as the sorting definition for naive CD8 T cells. This clonotype was observed many times. Antigen: not known. The sequencing sample was made of naive CD8+ T cells from blood, with Jurkat cell RNA spiked in. The sample's subset: FACS-sorted CD8+CD4-CCR7+CD45RA+ naive T cells. The chain couples TRBV4-1 to TRBJ2-7, with 7 bases matching TRBD1. This clonotype originated in a human donor in good health. Some libraries in this study had Jurkat cell RNA spiked in. The CDR3, as DNA: TGCGCCAGCAGCCAAACGACAGGGACGGGCTACGAGCAGTACTTC. Amino acids: CASSQTTGTGYEQYF.